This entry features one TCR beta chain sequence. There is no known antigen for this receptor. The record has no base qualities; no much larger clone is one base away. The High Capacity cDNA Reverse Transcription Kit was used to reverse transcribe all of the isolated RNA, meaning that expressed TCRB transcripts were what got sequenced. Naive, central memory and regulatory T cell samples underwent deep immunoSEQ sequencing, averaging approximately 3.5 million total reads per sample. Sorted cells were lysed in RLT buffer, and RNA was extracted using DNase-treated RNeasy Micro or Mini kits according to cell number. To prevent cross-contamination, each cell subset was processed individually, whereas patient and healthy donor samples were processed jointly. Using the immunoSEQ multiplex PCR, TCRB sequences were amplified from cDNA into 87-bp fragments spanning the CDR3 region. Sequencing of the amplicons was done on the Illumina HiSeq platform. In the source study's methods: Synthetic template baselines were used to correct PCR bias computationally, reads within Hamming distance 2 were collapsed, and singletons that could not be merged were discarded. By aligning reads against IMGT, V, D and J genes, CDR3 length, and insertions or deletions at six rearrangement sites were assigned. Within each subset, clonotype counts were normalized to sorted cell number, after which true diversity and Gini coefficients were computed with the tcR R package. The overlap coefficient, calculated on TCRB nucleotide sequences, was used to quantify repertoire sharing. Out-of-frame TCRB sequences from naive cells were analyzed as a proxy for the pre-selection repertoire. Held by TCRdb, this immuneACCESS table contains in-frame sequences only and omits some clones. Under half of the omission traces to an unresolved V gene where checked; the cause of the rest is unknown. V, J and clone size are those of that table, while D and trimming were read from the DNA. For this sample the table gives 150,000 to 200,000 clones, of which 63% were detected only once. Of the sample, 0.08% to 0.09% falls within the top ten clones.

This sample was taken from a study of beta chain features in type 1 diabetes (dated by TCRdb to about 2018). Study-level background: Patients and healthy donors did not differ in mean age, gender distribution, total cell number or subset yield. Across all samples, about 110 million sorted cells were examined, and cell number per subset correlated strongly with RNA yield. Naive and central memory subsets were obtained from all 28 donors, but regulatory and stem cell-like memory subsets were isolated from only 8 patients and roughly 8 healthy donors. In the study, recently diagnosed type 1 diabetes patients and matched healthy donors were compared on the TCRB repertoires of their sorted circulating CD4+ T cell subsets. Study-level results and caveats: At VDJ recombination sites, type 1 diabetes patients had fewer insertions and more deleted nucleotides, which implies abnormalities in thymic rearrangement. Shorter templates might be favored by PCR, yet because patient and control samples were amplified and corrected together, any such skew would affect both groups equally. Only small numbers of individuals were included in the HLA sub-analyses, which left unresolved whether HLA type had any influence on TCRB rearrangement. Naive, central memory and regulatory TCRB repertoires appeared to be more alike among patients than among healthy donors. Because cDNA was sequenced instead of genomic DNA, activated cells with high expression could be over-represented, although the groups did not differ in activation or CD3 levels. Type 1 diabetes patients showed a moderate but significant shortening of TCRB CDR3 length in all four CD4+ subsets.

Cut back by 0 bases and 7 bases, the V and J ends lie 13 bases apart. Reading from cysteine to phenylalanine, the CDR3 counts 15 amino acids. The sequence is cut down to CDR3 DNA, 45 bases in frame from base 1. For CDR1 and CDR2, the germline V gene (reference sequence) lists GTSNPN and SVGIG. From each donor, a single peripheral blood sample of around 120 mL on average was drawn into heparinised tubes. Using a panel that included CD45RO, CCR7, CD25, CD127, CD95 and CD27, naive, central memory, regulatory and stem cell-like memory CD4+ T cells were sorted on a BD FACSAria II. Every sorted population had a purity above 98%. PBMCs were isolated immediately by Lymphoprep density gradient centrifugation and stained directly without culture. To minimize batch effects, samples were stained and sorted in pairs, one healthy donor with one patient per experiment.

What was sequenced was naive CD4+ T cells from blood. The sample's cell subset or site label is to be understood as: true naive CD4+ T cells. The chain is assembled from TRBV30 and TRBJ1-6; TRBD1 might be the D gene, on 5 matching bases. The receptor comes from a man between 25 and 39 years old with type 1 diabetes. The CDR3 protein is CAWSVKGRGNSPLHF. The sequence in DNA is TGTGCCTGGAGTGTAAAGGGGAGAGGGAATTCACCCCTCCACTTT.